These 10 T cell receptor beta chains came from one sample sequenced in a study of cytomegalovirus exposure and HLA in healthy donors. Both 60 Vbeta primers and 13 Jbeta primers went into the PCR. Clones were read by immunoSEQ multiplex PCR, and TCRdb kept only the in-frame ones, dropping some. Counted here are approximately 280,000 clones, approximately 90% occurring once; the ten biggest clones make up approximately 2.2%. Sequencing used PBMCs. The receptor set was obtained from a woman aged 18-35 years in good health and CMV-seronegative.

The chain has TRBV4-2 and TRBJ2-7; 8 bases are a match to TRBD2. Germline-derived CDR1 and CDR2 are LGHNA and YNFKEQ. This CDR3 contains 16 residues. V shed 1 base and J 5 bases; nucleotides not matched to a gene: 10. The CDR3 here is CASSQASGLGGNEQYF. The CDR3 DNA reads TGTGCCAGCAGCCAAGCCTCGGGACTAGGGGGGAACGAGCAGTACTTC.

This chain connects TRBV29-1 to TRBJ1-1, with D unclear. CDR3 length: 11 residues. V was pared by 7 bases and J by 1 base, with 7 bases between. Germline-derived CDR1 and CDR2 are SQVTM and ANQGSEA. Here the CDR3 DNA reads TGCAGCGGCCTCAGGAACACTGAAGCTTTCTTT. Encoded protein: CSGLRNTEAFF. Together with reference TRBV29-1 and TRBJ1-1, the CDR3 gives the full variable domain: SAVISQKPSRDICQRGTSLTIQCQVDSQVTMMFWYRQQPGQSLTLIATANQGSEATYESGFVIDKFPISRPNLTFSTLTVSNMSPEDSSIYLCSGLRNTEAFFGQGTRLTVV.

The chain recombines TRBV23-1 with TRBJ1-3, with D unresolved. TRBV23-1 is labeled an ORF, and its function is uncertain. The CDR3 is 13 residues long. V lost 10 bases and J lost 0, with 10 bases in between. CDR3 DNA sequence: TGCGCCATACCTCGGGACTCTGGAAACACCATATATTTT. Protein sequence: CAIPRDSGNTIYF.

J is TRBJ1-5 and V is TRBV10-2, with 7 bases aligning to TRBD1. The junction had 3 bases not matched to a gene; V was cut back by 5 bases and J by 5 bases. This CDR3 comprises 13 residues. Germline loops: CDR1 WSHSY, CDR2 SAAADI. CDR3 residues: CASSQTGYQPQHF. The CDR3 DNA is TGCGCCAGCAGTCAGACAGGGTATCAGCCCCAGCATTTT.

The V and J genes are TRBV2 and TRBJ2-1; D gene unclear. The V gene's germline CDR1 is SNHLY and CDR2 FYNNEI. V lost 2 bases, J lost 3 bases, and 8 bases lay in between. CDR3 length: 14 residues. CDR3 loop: CASSEMTGYNEQFF. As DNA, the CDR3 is TGTGCCAGCAGTGAAATGACTGGCTACAATGAGCAGTTCTTC.

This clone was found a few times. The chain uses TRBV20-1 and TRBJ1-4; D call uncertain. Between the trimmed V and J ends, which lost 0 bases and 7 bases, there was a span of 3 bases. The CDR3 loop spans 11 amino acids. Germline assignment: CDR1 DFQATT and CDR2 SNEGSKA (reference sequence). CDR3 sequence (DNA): TGCAGTGCTAGAGATCTTGAAAAACTGTTTTTT. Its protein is CSARDLEKLFF.

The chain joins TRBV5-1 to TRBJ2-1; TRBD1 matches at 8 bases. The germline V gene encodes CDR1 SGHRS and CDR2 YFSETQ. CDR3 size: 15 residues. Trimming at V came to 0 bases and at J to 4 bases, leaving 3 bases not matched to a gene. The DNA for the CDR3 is TGCGCCAGCAGCTTGGCTGGACAGGGATACAATGAGCAGTTCTTC. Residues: CASSLAGQGYNEQFF.

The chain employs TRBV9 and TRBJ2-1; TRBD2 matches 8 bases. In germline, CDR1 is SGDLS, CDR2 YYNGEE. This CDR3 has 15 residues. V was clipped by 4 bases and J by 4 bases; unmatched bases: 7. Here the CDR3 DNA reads TGTGCCAGCAGCCGGAGCGGGGGATATTACAATGAGCAGTTCTTC. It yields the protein CASSRSGGYYNEQFF.

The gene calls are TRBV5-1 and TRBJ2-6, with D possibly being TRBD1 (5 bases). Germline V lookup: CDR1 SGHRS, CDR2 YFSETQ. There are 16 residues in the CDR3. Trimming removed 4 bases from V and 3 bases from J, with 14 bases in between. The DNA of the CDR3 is TGCGCCAGCAGCCCCGCTTTGGGGCGTGGGGCCAACGTCCTGACTTTC. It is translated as CASSPALGRGANVLTF.

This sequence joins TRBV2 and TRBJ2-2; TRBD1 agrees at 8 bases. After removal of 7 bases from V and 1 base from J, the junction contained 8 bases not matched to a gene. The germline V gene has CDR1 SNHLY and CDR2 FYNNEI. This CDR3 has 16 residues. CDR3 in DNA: TGTGCCAGCACCTTCCAGGGGGCAGTGAACACCGGGGAGCTGTTTTTT. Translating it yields CASTFQGAVNTGELFF.